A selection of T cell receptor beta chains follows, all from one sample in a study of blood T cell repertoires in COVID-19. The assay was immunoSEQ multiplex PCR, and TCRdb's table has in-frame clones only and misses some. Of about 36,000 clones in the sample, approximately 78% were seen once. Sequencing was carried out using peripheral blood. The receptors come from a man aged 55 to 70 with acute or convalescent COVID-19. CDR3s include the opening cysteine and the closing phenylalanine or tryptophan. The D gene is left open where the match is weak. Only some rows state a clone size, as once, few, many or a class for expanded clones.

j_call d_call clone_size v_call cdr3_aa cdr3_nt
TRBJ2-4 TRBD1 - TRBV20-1 CSASLGQGAQYF TGCAGTGCTAGTCTCGGACAGGGGGCACAGTACTTC
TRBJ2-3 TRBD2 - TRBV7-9 CASSFPRAGATDTQYF TGTGCCAGCAGCTTTCCTCGAGCGGGAGCAACAGATACGCAGTATTTT
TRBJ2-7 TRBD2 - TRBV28 CASKSGSHEQYF TGTGCCAGCAAGAGCGGGAGCCACGAGCAGTACTTC
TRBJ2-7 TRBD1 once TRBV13 CASSGGTGAYEQYF TGTGCCAGCAGTGGTGGGACAGGTGCCTACGAGCAGTACTTC
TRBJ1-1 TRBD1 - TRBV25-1 CASRGGRIAFF TGTGCCAGCAGAGGGGGCCGTATTGCTTTCTTT
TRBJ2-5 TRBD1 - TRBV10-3 CAISDPGGETQYF TGTGCCATCAGTGACCCAGGGGGAGAGACCCAGTACTTC
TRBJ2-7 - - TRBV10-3 CAISERRVSYEQYF TGTGCCATCAGTGAGAGGAGGGTCTCCTACGAGCAGTACTTC
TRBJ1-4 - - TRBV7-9 CASSSVSSGFNEKLFF TGTGCCAGCAGCTCTGTTTCGTCCGGGTTCAATGAAAAACTGTTTTTT
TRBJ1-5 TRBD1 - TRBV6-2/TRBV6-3 CASSYVRQGNQPQHF TGTGCCAGCAGTTACGTTCGACAGGGAAATCAGCCCCAGCATTTT
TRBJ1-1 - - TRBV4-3 CASSQGQRNEAFF TGCGCCAGCAGCCAAGGACAGAGGAATGAAGCTTTCTTT
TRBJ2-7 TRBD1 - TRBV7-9 CASSLVSSGQIEQYF TGTGCCAGCAGCTTAGTTTCTTCGGGACAGATCGAGCAGTACTTC
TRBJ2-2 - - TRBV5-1 CASRPAPGDTGELFF TGCGCCAGCAGGCCTGCCCCAGGGGACACCGGGGAGCTGTTTTTT
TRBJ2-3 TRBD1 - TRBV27 CASSLTIPIRDRGLGDTQYF TGTGCCAGCAGTTTGACTATTCCAATCCGGGACAGGGGGCTTGGAGATACGCAGTATTTT
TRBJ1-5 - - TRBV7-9 CASSLAGTENQPQHF TGTGCCAGCAGCTTAGCGGGGACTGAAAATCAGCCCCAGCATTTT
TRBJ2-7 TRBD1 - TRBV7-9 CASSSAGGVYEQYF TGTGCCAGCAGCTCCGCAGGGGGCGTCTACGAGCAGTACTTC
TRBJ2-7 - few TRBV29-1 CSVEGPYEQYF TGCAGCGTTGAGGGGCCCTACGAGCAGTACTTC
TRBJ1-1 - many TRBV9 CASQGPNTEAFF TGTGCCAGTCAGGGGCCCAACACTGAAGCTTTCTTT
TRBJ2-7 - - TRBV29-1 CSVEEREQYF TGCAGCGTTGAAGAACGGGAGCAGTACTTC
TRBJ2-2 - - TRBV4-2 CASSHLFPGQSYAGPGELFF TGTGCCAGCAGCCACCTCTTCCCGGGACAGAGCTACGCGGGGCCCGGGGAGCTGTTTTTT
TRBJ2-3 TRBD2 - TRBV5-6 CASKLAGVADTQYF TGTGCCAGCAAACTAGCGGGAGTAGCAGATACGCAGTATTTT
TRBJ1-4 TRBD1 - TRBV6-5 CASSYGAGGVQKLFF TGTGCCAGCAGTTACGGGGCAGGGGGCGTCCAAAAACTGTTTTTT
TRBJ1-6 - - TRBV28 CASSLSGGHWNSPLHF TGTGCCAGCAGTTTATCGGGGGGGCACTGGAATTCACCCCTCCACTTT
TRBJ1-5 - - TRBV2 CASSLTVSNQPQHF TGTGCCAGCAGCTTGACAGTTAGCAATCAGCCCCAGCATTTT
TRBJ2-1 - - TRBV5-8 CASSAWTLRDNEQFF TGTGCCAGCAGCGCCTGGACACTTAGGGACAATGAGCAGTTCTTC
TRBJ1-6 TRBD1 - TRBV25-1 CASQDRGSSYNSPLHF TGTGCCAGCCAAGACAGGGGGAGCTCCTATAATTCACCCCTCCACTTT
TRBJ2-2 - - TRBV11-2 CASSLGLVNTGELFF TGTGCCAGCAGCTTGGGGCTAGTCAACACCGGGGAGCTGTTTTTT
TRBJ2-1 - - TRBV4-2 CASSQDLGLINEQFF TGTGCCAGCAGCCAAGATCTCGGACTAATCAATGAGCAGTTCTTC
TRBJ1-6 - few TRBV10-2 CASSEGRAGYNSPLHF TGCGCCAGCAGTGAGGGCAGGGCGGGGTATAATTCACCCCTCCACTTT
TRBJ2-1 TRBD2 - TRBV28 CASRQGTSGINEQFF TGTGCCAGCAGACAAGGGACTAGCGGGATTAATGAGCAGTTCTTC
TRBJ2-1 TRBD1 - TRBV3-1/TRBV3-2 CASSQGDSYNEQFF TGTGCCAGCAGCCAGGGGGACAGTTACAATGAGCAGTTCTTC
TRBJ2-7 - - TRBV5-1 CASSLTYPSSSYEQYF TGCGCCAGCAGCTTGACGTATCCCTCCAGCTCCTACGAGCAGTACTTC
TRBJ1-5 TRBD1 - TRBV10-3 CAISEMGQHNQPQHF TGTGCCATCAGTGAGATGGGACAGCACAATCAGCCCCAGCATTTT
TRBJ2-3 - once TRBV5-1 CASSLVPGAGTDTQYF TGCGCCAGCAGCTTGGTCCCGGGAGCGGGCACAGATACGCAGTATTTT
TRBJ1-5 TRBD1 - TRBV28 CASSSAQGPWGAQHF TGTGCCAGCAGCTCGGCACAGGGGCCTTGGGGAGCCCAGCATTTT
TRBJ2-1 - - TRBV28 CAIPKGEGGPGNEQFF TGTGCCATCCCTAAGGGGGAGGGAGGGCCGGGGAATGAGCAGTTCTTC
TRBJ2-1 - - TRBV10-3 CAISDHAVGGNEQFF TGTGCCATCAGTGACCACGCCGTCGGTGGCAATGAGCAGTTCTTC
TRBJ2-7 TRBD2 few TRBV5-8 CASRTILAPTYEQYF TGTGCCAGCAGGACGATACTAGCGCCCACCTACGAGCAGTACTTC
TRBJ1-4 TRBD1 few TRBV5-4 CASSLGRDRGTTNEKLFF TGTGCCAGCAGCTTGGGCCGGGACAGGGGGACGACTAATGAAAAACTGTTTTTT
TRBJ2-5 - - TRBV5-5 CASSMGLGRGGETQYF TGTGCCAGCAGTATGGGGCTCGGGAGAGGTGGCGAGACCCAGTACTTC
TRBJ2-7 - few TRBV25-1 CASSEAGKYEQYF TGTGCCAGCAGCGAGGCAGGGAAGTACGAGCAGTACTTC
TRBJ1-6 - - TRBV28 CASRWSGTNSPLHF TGTGCCAGCAGGTGGAGTGGGACAAATTCACCCCTCCACTTT
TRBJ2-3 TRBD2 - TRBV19 CASSDRTGRGLAGGPSHADTQYF TGTGCCAGTAGTGACAGGACAGGGCGCGGACTAGCGGGAGGGCCCTCCCACGCAGATACGCAGTATTTT
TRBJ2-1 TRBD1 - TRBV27 CASSSGTGASSYNEQFF TGTGCCAGCAGTTCCGGGACAGGGGCTAGCTCCTACAATGAGCAGTTCTTC
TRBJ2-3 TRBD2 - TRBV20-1 CSASILAGVTQYF TGCAGTGCTAGTATTCTAGCGGGAGTTACGCAGTATTTT
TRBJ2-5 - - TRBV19 CASSPRDFRETQYF TGTGCCAGTAGTCCTCGGGACTTCCGAGAGACCCAGTACTTC
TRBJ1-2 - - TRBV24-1 CATSDSGSPRSNYGYTF TGTGCCACCAGTGATTCAGGGTCGCCTCGTTCTAACTATGGCTACACCTTC
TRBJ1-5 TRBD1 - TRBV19 CASSFRDSIILYSNQPQHF TGTGCCAGTAGTTTTAGGGACAGTATTATCCTTTATAGCAATCAGCCCCAGCATTTT
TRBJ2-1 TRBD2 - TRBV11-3 CASSPLAGGRHNEQFF TGTGCCAGCAGCCCGCTAGCGGGAGGGCGCCACAATGAGCAGTTCTTC
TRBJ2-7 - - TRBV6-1 CASSEGYRVRTYEQYF TGTGCCAGCAGTGAAGGGTACAGGGTCCGAACCTACGAGCAGTACTTC
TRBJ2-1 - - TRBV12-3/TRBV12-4 CASGGSYNEQFF TGTGCCAGCGGAGGGAGCTACAATGAGCAGTTCTTC
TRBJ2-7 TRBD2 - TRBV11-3 CASSLLSGSHEQYF TGTGCCAGCAGCTTATTGAGCGGGAGCCACGAGCAGTACTTC
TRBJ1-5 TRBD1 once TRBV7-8 CASSLGGQADQPQHF TGTGCCAGCAGCTTAGGGGGACAGGCCGATCAGCCCCAGCATTTT
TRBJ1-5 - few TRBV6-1 CASSEAFLQPQHF TGTGCCAGCAGTGAAGCATTCTTACAGCCCCAGCATTTT
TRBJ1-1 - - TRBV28 CATGPLDTEAFF TGTGCCACCGGTCCGCTGGACACTGAAGCTTTCTTT